The rows below give T cell receptor beta chains drawn from one sample of a study of spatial heterogeneity in lung cancer. TCRdb reprocessed the 5' RACE reads via MiXCR and lists one record per CDR3 protein. The repertoire has 30,000 to 45,000 distinct CDR3 sequences, approximately 7.2% of them found once; the top ten carry 29%. The sequencing used PBMCs, collected at surgery. The receptors derive from a female donor with early-stage non-small cell lung cancer. Both conserved end residues are part of each CDR3. D genes are given only for firm matches. Clone size is given for some rows only: seen once, a few or many times, or a class if the clone is expanded.

j_call,v_call,clone_size,d_call,cdr3_aa
TRBJ1-1,TRBV5-1,many,-,CASSLEAAGWLVTEAFF
TRBJ2-1,TRBV4-2,-,-,CASSQDFNNEQFF
TRBJ2-1,TRBV7-8,-,TRBD2,CASGTGTRVYNEQFF